Following are 32 T cell receptor beta chains from one sample sequenced in a study of T cells in Graves' hyperthyroidism and ophthalmopathy. Regions amplified from RNA transcripts were the TCR beta CDR3 regions. TCR CDR3 underwent first-round RT-PCR with the HTBI primer set. One entry per CDR3 protein, called by TCRdb with MiXCR from the multiplex PCR reads. This sample carries about 600,000 distinct CDR3 sequences, approximately 14% of them seen once, and the ten largest clones take roughly an eighth. Sequencing used blood. Receptors were obtained from a woman in her forties or fifties with Graves' ophthalmopathy.

There are many counts of this clonotype. The chain links TRBV28 to TRBJ2-3; D gene unclear. CDR1 and CDR2 from the germline V gene are MDHEN and SYDVKM. The CDR3 is 15 residues long. Trimming removed 2 bases at V and 3 bases at J, with 12 bases between. Here the CDR3 reads CASSLLPPRTDTQYF. The CDR3 DNA sequence: TGTGCCAGCAGTTTACTTCCCCCAAGGACAGATACGCAGTATTTT. The variable domain in full, with the rest retrieved from reference TRBV28 and TRBJ2-3, is DVKVTQSSRYLVKRTGEKVFLECVQDMDHENMFWYRQDPGLGLRLIYFSYDVKMKEKGDIPEGYSVSREKKERFSLILESASTNQTSMYLCASSLLPPRTDTQYFGPGTRLTVL.

This clonotype was found many times. The chain recombines TRBV29-1 with TRBJ2-7, with unresolved D. The germline V and J ends were trimmed by 3 bases and 2 bases, with 11 bases remaining between them. Looked up from germline, CDR1 is SQVTM and CDR2 is ANQGSEA. CDR3 size: 13 residues. The CDR3 DNA reads as TGCAGCGTTGAGGGCAGGCGAGCCTACGAGCAGTACTTC. Translation: CSVEGRRAYEQYF.

This chain links TRBV11-3 with TRBJ2-1; 14 nucleotides agree with TRBD2. With V trimmed by 5 bases and J by 8 bases, 8 bases remained unmatched. The CDR3 runs 16 residues. Germline lookup yields CDR1 SGHNT and CDR2 YENEEA. The CDR3 sequence: CASSQRTSGRQYEQFF. CDR3 coding DNA: TGTGCCAGCAGCCAACGGACTAGCGGGAGGCAATATGAGCAGTTCTTC.

The table lists this clonotype with a few counts. This rearrangement joins TRBV6-1 to TRBJ2-7, with D hard to call. Germline CDR1 MNHNS, CDR2 SASEGT. The CDR3 covers 15 residues. The germline V and J ends were trimmed by 5 bases and 0 bases, with 14 bases remaining between them. The CDR3 region has the DNA TGTGCCAGCAGTAGGTCGGACCTCAGCTCCTACGAGCAGTACTTC. As protein: CASSRSDLSSYEQYF.

This clonotype has at least ten counts. V is TRBV12-3 or TRBV12-4 and J is TRBJ1-4; TRBD1 matches 9 bases. The CDR3 totals 15 residues. The J segment lost 3 bases and the V segment lost 5 bases, leaving 4 bases of the junction unmatched. The CDR3 DNA reads as TGTGCCAGCAGTCCCCGACAGGGGGCTAATGAAAAACTGTTTTTT. Its translation is CASSPRQGANEKLFF.

The chain combines TRBV19 with TRBJ2-7; the match to TRBD2 covers 12 bases. V dropped 2 bases and J dropped 6; count of bases not matched to a gene: 5. This CDR3 comprises 15 residues. From germline, CDR1 is LNHDA and CDR2 SQIVND (reference sequence). This CDR3 reads CASSISSSGRAEQYF. In nucleotides, the CDR3 is TGTGCCAGTAGTATAAGCTCTAGCGGGAGGGCCGAGCAGTACTTC.

This clonotype has a count of ten or more. J is TRBJ2-7 and V is TRBV7-8; 14 positions match TRBD2. V lost 5 bases to trimming and J lost 6 bases; unmatched junction nucleotides: 3. The CDR3 has 14 amino acids. In germline, CDR1 is SGHVS, CDR2 FQNEAQ. This chain's CDR3 is CASSLGLAGVEQYF. The CDR3 region has the DNA TGTGCCAGCAGCCTGGGACTAGCGGGAGTCGAGCAGTACTTC.

The rearrangement links TRBV15 to TRBJ2-1; D ambiguous. Germline V gives CDR1 LNHNV, CDR2 YYDKDF (reference sequence). There are 15 residues in the CDR3. Trimming took 1 base from V and 0 from J, leaving 7 bases between them. CDR3 in DNA: TGTGCCACCAGCAGAGCTAGGAGCTCCTACAATGAGCAGTTCTTC. This encodes CATSRARSSYNEQFF.

This clonotype appeared a few times. This chain uses TRBV4-3 with TRBJ2-7, with 7 positions matching TRBD1. CDR3 length: 14 residues. Germline V gene lookup returns CDR1 LGHNA and CDR2 YSLEER. With 4 bases clipped from V and 3 bases from J, the junction kept 6 bases outside the gene matches. The CDR3 loop is CASSRGSGGYEQYF. In nucleotides, the CDR3 is TGCGCCAGCAGCCGAGGTTCAGGGGGCTACGAGCAGTACTTC.

This clonotype was counted only a few times. The V call is TRBV7-9, the J call TRBJ2-2; 14 bases map to TRBD2. This CDR3 is built from 18 residues. Looked up from germline, CDR1 is SEHNR and CDR2 is FQNEAQ (reference sequence). The V and J ends lost 5 bases and 4 bases, in that order; junction bases with no gene match: 9. The CDR3 here is CASSRLAGGRPPTGELFF. The CDR3 coding sequence is TGTGCCAGCAGCCGACTAGCGGGAGGGAGACCACCCACCGGGGAGCTGTTTTTT.

The rearrangement uses TRBV19 and TRBJ1-2; D may be TRBD1 (6 bases). Germline V lookup: CDR1 LNHDA, CDR2 SQIVND (reference sequence). The germline V and J ends were trimmed by 4 bases and 8 bases, with 14 bases remaining between them. The CDR3 contains 13 residues. The CDR3 protein is CASSTLGQTGYTF. As DNA, the CDR3 is TGTGCCAGTAGTACCTTAGGACAGACGGGCTACACCTTC.

This clonotype was observed many times. This chain connects TRBV7-9 to TRBJ2-5; a possible D gene is TRBD2 (5 bases). Germline CDR1 is SEHNR and CDR2 is FQNEAQ (reference sequence). V lost 1 base to trimming and J lost 0 bases, with 12 bases between them. The CDR3 contains 16 residues. CDR3 amino acids: CASSLGPRGYQETQYF. The CDR3, as DNA: TGTGCCAGCAGCTTAGGCCCCCGGGGATACCAAGAGACCCAGTACTTC.

The rearrangement links TRBV11-2 to TRBJ2-7; TRBD1 aligns across 10 bases. The CDR3 covers 15 residues. Germline loops: CDR1 SGHAT, CDR2 FQNNGV. Unmatched junction bases numbered 8, after V lost 5 bases and J lost 4 bases. CDR3 in amino acids: CASSHLTGGVYEQYF. CDR3 sequence (DNA): TGTGCCAGCAGCCACCTGACAGGGGGCGTATACGAGCAGTACTTC.

The chain uses TRBV15 and TRBJ2-3; no definite D call. Germline V CDR1 and CDR2: LNHNV, YYDKDF (reference sequence). The ends were cut back, 0 bases at V and 4 bases at J, with 5 bases in the middle. This CDR3 comprises 13 residues. This chain's CDR3 is CATSRDYADTQYF. The DNA of the CDR3 is TGTGCCACCAGCAGAGATTACGCAGATACGCAGTATTTT.

V gene TRBV5-1 combines with J gene TRBJ2-1, with TRBD2 matching over 9 bases. This CDR3 is built from 17 residues. Germline CDR1 and CDR2: SGHRS and YFSETQ. Trimming took 5 bases from V and 0 from J; bases not matched to a gene: 9. This CDR3 reads CASRLVASGASYNEQFF. CDR3 sequence (DNA): TGCGCCAGCAGACTGGTGGCTAGCGGGGCCTCCTACAATGAGCAGTTCTTC.

This chain joins TRBV9 and TRBJ2-5, with D unresolved. This CDR3 is 14 amino acids long. Germline V gives CDR1 SGDLS, CDR2 YYNGEE. V was clipped by 0 bases and J by 1 base, with 7 bases between them. CDR3 in amino acids: CASSVAWGQETQYF. CDR3 coding DNA: TGTGCCAGCAGCGTAGCATGGGGCCAAGAGACCCAGTACTTC.

This clonotype was found many times. This sequence joins TRBV2 and TRBJ2-2; 7 bases agree with TRBD1. CDR1 is SNHLY, CDR2 FYNNEI, per germline. V lost 6 bases and J lost 7; bases outside the gene matches: 5. This CDR3 contains 13 residues. The CDR3 is CASRTGSGGELFF. In nucleotides, the CDR3 is TGTGCCAGCAGGACAGGGTCGGGCGGGGAGCTGTTTTTT. Together with reference TRBV2 and TRBJ2-2, the CDR3 gives the full variable domain: EPEVTQTPSHQVTQMGQEVILRCVPISNHLYFYWYRQILGQKVEFLVSFYNNEISEKSEIFDDQFSVERPDGSNFTLKIRSTKLEDSAMYFCASRTGSGGELFFGEGSRLTVL.

The V and J genes are TRBV20-1 and TRBJ2-1, with 7 bases fitting TRBD2. The length of the CDR3 is 15 residues. Per germline, CDR1 DFQATT and CDR2 SNEGSKA (reference sequence). With 0 bases clipped from V and 8 bases from J, the junction kept 10 bases outside the gene matches. The CDR3 DNA sequence: TGCAGTGCTAGAGATCCTTGGGAGGGCCTCGATGAGCAGTTCTTC. Amino acid sequence: CSARDPWEGLDEQFF.

This clonotype came up many times. The chain employs TRBV30 and TRBJ2-7, with 9 bases aligning to TRBD2. The CDR3 totals 11 residues. Germline V gene data show CDR1 as GTSNPN and CDR2 as SVGIG (reference sequence). J lost 7 bases, V lost 4 bases, and 2 bases had no gene match. For the CDR3, the DNA is TGTGCCTGGACAGCGGGGGGAGAGCAGTACTTC. It yields the protein CAWTAGGEQYF.

The chain couples TRBV2 to TRBJ2-1, with 9 bases lining up with TRBD2. V gave up 7 bases and J gave up 2 bases; unmatched junction bases: 3. Germline CDR1 SNHLY, CDR2 FYNNEI. The CDR3 length is 14 residues. The CDR3 loop reads CASILAGTYNEQFF. CDR3 nucleotide sequence: TGTGCCAGCATTCTAGCGGGGACCTACAATGAGCAGTTCTTC.

This clonotype was detected many times. The chain is built from TRBV7-9 and TRBJ1-2; 7 bases line up with TRBD1. Germline V gene data show CDR1 as SEHNR and CDR2 as FQNEAQ (reference sequence). J gave up 5 bases and V 3 bases, and 3 bases lay outside the gene matches. This CDR3 is built from 13 residues. The CDR3 sequence: CASSLGTAYGYTF. The CDR3, as DNA: TGTGCCAGCAGCTTGGGGACAGCATATGGCTACACCTTC.

J is TRBJ2-7 and V is TRBV3-1; 7 nucleotides agree with TRBD2. CDR3 length: 16 amino acids. The V and J ends lost 0 bases and 0 bases, in that order; junction bases with no gene match: 5. Per germline, CDR1 LGHDT and CDR2 YNNKEL (reference sequence). The CDR3 DNA reads TGTGCCAGCAGCCAAGACGGGGCGGGAGCCTCCTACGAGCAGTACTTC. As protein: CASSQDGAGASYEQYF.

This clonotype was detected many times. The chain has TRBV30 and TRBJ1-1; tentatively, D is TRBD1 (5 bases). The CDR3 has 15 amino acids. The germline V gene has CDR1 GTSNPN and CDR2 SVGIG (reference sequence). The V gene lost 2 bases and the J gene lost 0 bases, with 13 bases spanning the gap. The DNA for the CDR3 is TGTGCCTGGAGTACGGCTAGGGGTCTGAACACTGAAGCTTTCTTT. It specifies CAWSTARGLNTEAFF.

This clonotype has at least ten counts. The chain links TRBV20-1 to TRBJ2-7; 12 bases are a match to TRBD2. V lost 3 bases and J lost 5; bases outside the gene matches: 14. Germline V gene lookup returns CDR1 DFQATT and CDR2 SNEGSKA (reference sequence). This CDR3 contains 17 residues. Here the CDR3 DNA reads TGCAGTGCTAGCCTTCTGACTAGCGGGAGTACTTCCAACGAGCAGTACTTC. This gives the protein CSASLLTSGSTSNEQYF.

This clonotype was picked up many times. The rearrangement joins TRBV6-2 or TRBV6-3 to TRBJ2-1; 8 positions match TRBD1. CDR1 MNHEY and CDR2 SVGEGT come from the germline V gene. The V segment lost 3 bases and the J segment 9 bases; nucleotides outside the gene matches: 7. The CDR3 has 14 residues. The CDR3: CASSYRAGGFEQFF. The CDR3 coding sequence is TGTGCCAGCAGTTATCGAGCAGGGGGCTTTGAGCAGTTCTTC.

The chain is built from TRBV14 and TRBJ2-1, with D possibly TRBD1 on 5 matching bases. This CDR3 region has 17 residues. The germline V and J ends were trimmed by 2 bases and 5 bases, with 19 bases remaining between them. Per germline, CDR1 SGHDN and CDR2 FVKESK. The CDR3 DNA sequence: TGTGCCAGCAGCCAACATCGTCGGATGGGCAGGGACAATGAGCAGTTCTTC. Residues: CASSQHRRMGRDNEQFF.

The gene calls are TRBV6-2 or TRBV6-3 and TRBJ2-3; D is perhaps TRBD2 (5 bases). Trimming cost V 2 bases and J 2 bases, with 17 bases left between them. Germline loops: CDR1 MNHEY, CDR2 SVGEGT. The length of the CDR3 is 17 residues. This CDR3 is CASSYDGGPFYTDTQYF. The CDR3 DNA is TGTGCCAGCAGTTACGATGGCGGGCCTTTTTACACAGATACGCAGTATTTT.

There are a few counts of this clonotype. This chain uses TRBV6-2 or TRBV6-3 with TRBJ2-1; a weak D match, TRBD2 (6 bases). Germline V gene sequence: CDR1 MNHEY, CDR2 SVGEGT. The V end was cut by 6 bases, the J end by 7 bases, with 25 bases between. The CDR3 runs to 17 residues. The CDR3 reads CASSQRPRESVWNEQFF. The CDR3 nucleotides read TGTGCCAGCAGCCAACGCCCCCGGGAGTCTGTATGGAATGAGCAGTTCTTC.

This clonotype was seen at least ten times. The chain links TRBV7-2 to TRBJ1-1; the D gene is possibly TRBD1 (5 bases). CDR1 and CDR2 (germline): SGHTA, FQGNSA. The CDR3 runs 12 residues. V shed 5 bases and J shed 12 bases, with 16 bases lying between them. The CDR3 reads CASSPTSGLTFF. For the CDR3, the DNA is TGTGCCAGCAGCCCTACCTCAGGGTTGACTTTCTTT.

The CDR3 DNA reads TGTGCCAGCAGCTTCAGGAGCGGGAGGATAGCAGATACGCAGTATTTT. Translation gives CASSFRSGRIADTQYF. The chain uses TRBV12-3 or TRBV12-4 and TRBJ2-3; 9 bases fit TRBD2. V lost 6 bases, J lost 4 bases, and 11 bases stayed unmatched. The CDR3 is made up of 16 amino acids.

Notes on this clonotype: A much larger clone differs by one base, so this may be a read error. This sequence joins TRBV7-9 and TRBJ1-4; D is undetermined. Trimming took 6 bases from V and 6 from J, leaving 14 bases between them. The CDR3 sequence is 14 residues long. Germline CDR1 reads SEHNR; CDR2 reads FQNEAQ (reference sequence). In DNA form, the CDR3 reads TGTGCCAGCAGGAGGTGGGCGCGGGATGAAAAACTGTTTTTT. It translates to CASRRWARDEKLFF.

This chain connects TRBV19 to TRBJ2-7; D tentatively fits TRBD1 or TRBD2 (5 bases each). Germline CDR1 is LNHDA and CDR2 is SQIVND (reference sequence). The ends were cut back, 7 bases at V and 2 bases at J, with 15 bases in the middle. The CDR3 runs to 14 residues. The CDR3 sequence is CASNRGVRTYEQYF. Here the CDR3 DNA reads TGTGCCAGTAACCGAGGGGTCCGGACCTACGAGCAGTACTTC.